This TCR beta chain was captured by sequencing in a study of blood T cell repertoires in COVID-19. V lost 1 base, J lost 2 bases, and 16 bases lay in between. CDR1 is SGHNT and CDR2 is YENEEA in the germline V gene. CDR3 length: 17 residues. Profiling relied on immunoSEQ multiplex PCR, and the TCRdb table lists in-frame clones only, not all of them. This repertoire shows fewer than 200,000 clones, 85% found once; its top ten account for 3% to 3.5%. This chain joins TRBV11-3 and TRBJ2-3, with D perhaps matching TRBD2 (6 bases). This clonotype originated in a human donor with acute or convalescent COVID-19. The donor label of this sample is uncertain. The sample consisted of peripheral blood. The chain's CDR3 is CASSLGSGAEFTDTQYF. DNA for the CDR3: TGTGCCAGCAGCTTAGGTTCGGGAGCGGAATTCACAGATACGCAGTATTTT.